Detailed here is one T cell receptor beta chain. This sample was included in a study of blood T cell repertoires in COVID-19. Study-wide background: COVID-19 samples from acute and convalescent phases originated in the United States, Italy and Spain. PBMCs, B-cell-depleted T cells, or T cells provided the cDNA or gDNA that made up the material.

Methods used by the authors: Amplification of reference gene primers provided the estimated nucleated cell counts. Generated by immunoSEQ multiplex PCR, the TCRdb table keeps only in-frame clones and is missing some. The V and J calls and clone size come from that table; D and trimming were worked out from the DNA. The sample lists roughly 350,000 clones; about 89% were seen once. Enrolled during active infection, Seattle patients were then followed longitudinally. This CDR3 region has 15 residues. V shed 1 base and J 5 bases; nucleotides not matched to a gene: 5. The germline V gene has CDR1 SEHNR and CDR2 FQNEAQ (reference sequence).

This TCR was recovered from a woman aged 45 to 65 with COVID-19, enrolled during active disease. The sequenced material came from peripheral blood. The chain couples TRBV7-9 to TRBJ2-1, with 7 positions matching TRBD2. For the CDR3, the DNA is TGTGCCAGCAGCTTAGAGGCGGGAGTCCACAATGAGCAGTTCTTC. It specifies CASSLEAGVHNEQFF.